The clone carrying this T cell receptor beta chain was seen a handful of times. The sample is drawn from a study of T cell changes during pregnancy in multiple sclerosis. Some clones are missing from TCRdb's copy, which holds only in-frame ones; the method was immunoSEQ multiplex PCR. The sample carries around 70,000 clones, 91% recorded once. CDR3 length: 13 amino acids. V lost 1 base, J lost 3 bases, and 9 bases lay in between. Germline assignment: CDR1 GTSNPN and CDR2 SVGIG (reference sequence). The TCR comes from a female donor with multiple sclerosis, enrolled in a pregnancy study. V is TRBV30 and J is TRBJ1-1, with D possibly matching TRBD1 (5 bases). The sequencing here drew on peripheral blood, taken in the second trimester of pregnancy. In DNA form, the CDR3 reads TGTGCCTGGAGTGACGGGGGGGACACTGAAGCTTTCTTT. Amino acids: CAWSDGGDTEAFF.